The 25 T cell receptor beta chains listed next were all sequenced from one sample in a study of control samples from healthy donors and cancer patients. Repertoires were generated with immunoSEQ multiplex PCR, while TCRdb's copy carries only in-frame clones and drops some. This table has roughly 220,000 clones, around 94% appearing once. Sequencing was done on a sample of blood. The receptors originated from a man aged 45-60 years in good health.

The V call is TRBV4-1, the J call TRBJ1-1, with D possibly being TRBD1 (5 bases). The CDR3 covers 14 residues. Trimming pared 0 bases from V and 5 bases from J, leaving 10 bases between. The germline gives CDR1 MGHRA, CDR2 YSYEKL. CDR3 in amino acids: CASSQDPGRTEAFF. For the CDR3, the DNA is TGCGCCAGCAGCCAAGACCCAGGGAGAACTGAAGCTTTCTTT.

V usage is TRBV11-2 and J usage is TRBJ2-1, with 8 bases identical to TRBD2. CDR3 length equals 18 residues. CDR1 SGHAT and CDR2 FQNNGV come from the germline V gene. V dropped 3 bases and J dropped 7; count of bases not matched to a gene: 17. CDR3 nucleotide sequence: TGTGCCAGCAGCTTTAACCCGGGGGGGCGAGGTTTGCGGAATGAGCAGTTCTTC. This gives the protein CASSFNPGGRGLRNEQFF.

This clone was seen a few times. The J gene is TRBJ1-4, the V gene TRBV30, with 9 bases matching TRBD1. V shed 0 bases and J 5 bases; nucleotides not matched to a gene: 4. Germline-derived CDR1 and CDR2 are GTSNPN and SVGIG (reference sequence). The CDR3 sequence is 15 residues long. CDR3 sequence reads: CAWSVMGQGNEKLFF. CDR3 nucleotide sequence: TGTGCCTGGAGTGTAATGGGACAGGGAAATGAAAAACTGTTTTTT.

This rearrangement joins TRBV5-1 to TRBJ1-6; TRBD1 is a possible D gene (5 bases). This CDR3 contains 15 residues. Germline V gives CDR1 SGHRS, CDR2 YFSETQ. The V gene lost 4 bases and the J gene lost 5 bases, with 13 bases spanning the gap. CDR3 region: CASSEVGGDNSPLHF. In DNA, the CDR3 is TGCGCCAGCAGCGAGGTTGGGGGGGATAATTCACCCCTCCACTTT.

This clone turned up a few times. This same CDR3 is encoded by further DNA sequences in the sample. The CDR3 here is CAWSVRAGDSPLHF. CDR3 coding DNA: TGTGCCTGGAGTGTGAGGGCTGGGGATTCACCCCTCCACTTT. The gene calls are TRBV30 and TRBJ1-6; D gene uncertain. V was trimmed by 0 bases and J by 8 bases, leaving 11 bases between them. CDR1 and CDR2 from the germline V gene are GTSNPN and SVGIG (reference sequence). There are 14 residues in the CDR3.

V gene TRBV19 combines with J gene TRBJ1-6; perhaps TRBD1 as D (5 bases). V lost 6 bases and J 5 bases, leaving 8 bases between the germline ends. CDR1 and CDR2 from the germline V gene are LNHDA and SQIVND (reference sequence). The CDR3 has 13 residues. The CDR3 nucleotides read TGTGCCAGTAGGGACACCAATAATTCACCCCTCCACTTT. Encoded protein: CASRDTNNSPLHF.

The rearrangement links TRBV7-6 to TRBJ1-4; 7 nucleotides match TRBD1. The CDR3 is made up of 16 amino acids. Per the germline V gene, CDR1 is SGHVS and CDR2 is FNYEAQ. V was clipped by 2 bases and J by 5 bases; unmatched bases: 8. CDR3 bases: TGTGCCAGCAGCTTAACGAGAAAAGGGGGCAATGAAAAACTGTTTTTT. Its protein is CASSLTRKGGNEKLFF. The full variable domain, completed using reference TRBV7-6 and TRBJ1-4, is GAGVSQSPRYKVTKRGQDVALRCDPISGHVSLYWYRQALGQGPEFLTYFNYEAQQDKSGLPNDRFSAERPEGSISTLTIQRTEQRDSAMYRCASSLTRKGGNEKLFFGSGTQLSVL.

This chain joins TRBV5-1 and TRBJ1-1; D remains unclear. Between the trimmed V and J ends, which lost 4 bases and 3 bases, there was a span of 19 bases. Germline V gives CDR1 SGHRS, CDR2 YFSETQ. The CDR3 is made up of 16 amino acids. The DNA for the CDR3 is TGCGCCAGCAGCCCCTCTCGTCTGAGTCAGGACACTGAAGCTTTCTTT. Amino acids: CASSPSRLSQDTEAFF.

V and J are TRBV30 and TRBJ2-7; 9 bases agree with TRBD1. Germline loops: CDR1 GTSNPN, CDR2 SVGIG (reference sequence). The ends lost 5 bases at V and 6 bases at J; junction bases unmatched: 5. CDR3 length: 12 amino acids. The CDR3 protein is CAWAGQGGEQYF. The CDR3, as DNA: TGTGCCTGGGCGGGACAGGGTGGCGAGCAGTACTTC.

This chain links TRBV10-3 with TRBJ1-1, with D hard to call. CDR1 is ENHRY and CDR2 is SYGVKD in the germline V gene. The ends were cut back, 0 bases at V and 0 bases at J, with 20 bases in the middle. This CDR3 comprises 19 residues. The CDR3 spells CAISESIQSTRNMNTEAFF. The CDR3 bases are TGTGCCATCAGTGAGTCGATCCAATCCACCCGTAACATGAACACTGAAGCTTTCTTT.

This clone was counted a single time. The chain has TRBV20-1 and TRBJ1-6; D unclear. V was clipped by 6 bases and J by 12 bases, with 12 bases between them. Per germline, CDR1 DFQATT and CDR2 SNEGSKA (reference sequence). The CDR3 extends over 11 amino acids. The CDR3, as DNA: TGCAGTGCCTCCGGGCCCAGACCCCTCCACTTT. Its protein is CSASGPRPLHF.

The chain uses TRBV3-1 (or the pseudogene TRBV3-2) and TRBJ1-6; the D is unclear. The V gene lost 3 bases and the J gene lost 6 bases, with 12 bases spanning the gap. From germline, CDR1 is LGHDT and CDR2 YNNKEL (reference sequence). The CDR3 contains 15 residues. The DNA of the CDR3 is TGTGCCAGCAGCCAGGCCGACATCAGTAATTCACCCCTCCACTTT. Protein: CASSQADISNSPLHF.

The V call is TRBV6-6, the J call TRBJ2-3; the D gene is possibly TRBD2 (7 bases). Looked up from germline, CDR1 is MNHNY and CDR2 is SVGAGI (reference sequence). CDR3 size: 16 residues. V was pared by 4 bases and J by 2 bases, with 16 bases between. The DNA for the CDR3 is TGTGCCAGCAGTTCCCTAGACGGGGGGCCCACAGATACGCAGTATTTT. Residues: CASSSLDGGPTDTQYF.

The chain's CDR3 is CASSLRTRDRVLGYTF. CDR3 bases: TGTGCCAGCAGCTTAAGGACCCGGGACAGGGTGCTTGGCTACACCTTC. The V call is TRBV7-8, the J call TRBJ1-2; 9 bases map to TRBD1. Germline loops: CDR1 SGHVS, CDR2 FQNEAQ. This CDR3 spans 16 amino acids. V shed 2 bases, J shed 7 bases, and the junction held 11 bases outside the gene matches.

The rearrangement joins TRBV19 to TRBJ1-1; D might be TRBD1 (6 bases). In germline, CDR1 is LNHDA, CDR2 SQIVND (reference sequence). CDR3 length: 16 amino acids. V lost 4 bases to trimming and J lost 1 base, with 16 bases between them. This CDR3 is CASSTSLTGRNTEAFF. The DNA for the CDR3 is TGTGCCAGTAGTACTAGCCTCACAGGGCGGAACACTGAAGCTTTCTTT.

The rearrangement links TRBV5-1 to TRBJ1-2; no reliable D call. From germline, CDR1 is SGHRS and CDR2 YFSETQ. V lost 4 bases and J 4 bases, leaving 11 bases between the germline ends. This CDR3 is 13 amino acids long. CDR3 in DNA: TGCGCCAGCAGCCTCGACGTCCTCTATGGCTACACCTTC. Residues: CASSLDVLYGYTF.

The V call is TRBV7-3, the J call TRBJ2-7, with 9 bases fitting TRBD1. Trimming cost V 4 bases and J 6 bases; bases outside gene matches: 7. Looked up from germline, CDR1 is SGHTA and CDR2 is FQGTGA. This CDR3 is 14 amino acids long. The CDR3 coding sequence is TGTGCCAGCAGCTCCACCGGGACAGGGACCGAGCAGTACTTC. Translated: CASSSTGTGTEQYF.

The rearrangement links TRBV28 to TRBJ2-4; D gene ambiguous. The CDR3 totals 13 residues. Per germline, CDR1 MDHEN and CDR2 SYDVKM. The ends were cut back, 6 bases at V and 9 bases at J, with 15 bases in the middle. Here the CDR3 DNA reads TGTGCCAGCAGGCCTACAGTTGCGGCCATTCAGTACTTC. This gives the protein CASRPTVAAIQYF.

The V and J genes are TRBV7-8 and TRBJ1-2; no definite D call. CDR1 is SGHVS, CDR2 FQNEAQ, per germline. The length of the CDR3 is 18 residues. V was clipped by 1 base and J by 0 bases, with 18 bases between them. CDR3 bases: TGTGCCAGCAGCTTAGGCCCCCCATTACAGTGGGCTAACTATGGCTACACCTTC. Protein sequence: CASSLGPPLQWANYGYTF.

This clone occurred once. The chain joins TRBV7-8 to TRBJ1-2, with 7 bases matching TRBD1. The J segment lost 7 bases and the V segment lost 4 bases, leaving 12 bases of the junction unmatched. In germline, CDR1 is SGHVS, CDR2 FQNEAQ. CDR3 size: 15 residues. The CDR3 region is CASSSSTGLSSGYTF. CDR3 bases: TGTGCCAGCAGCTCGTCGACAGGGCTGAGTTCTGGCTACACCTTC. The full variable domain, with the rest looked up from reference TRBV7-8 and TRBJ1-2, is GAGVSQSPRYKVAKRGQDVALRCDPISGHVSLFWYQQALGQGPEFLTYFQNEAQLDKSGLPSDRFFAERPEGSVSTLKIQRTQQEDSAVYLCASSSSTGLSSGYTFGSGTRLTVV.

The rearrangement links TRBV10-1 to TRBJ2-1; possibly TRBD2 for D (6 bases). The CDR3 sequence is 15 residues long. Germline V gene data show CDR1 as WNHNN and CDR2 as SYGVQD (reference sequence). The V end lost 0 bases, the J end lost 4 bases, and 10 bases lay between the germline ends. The CDR3 region is CASSESRGIYNEQFF. The CDR3 coding sequence is TGCGCCAGCAGTGAGTCCCGGGGGATTTACAATGAGCAGTTCTTC.

Concerning this clone itself: Its ends do not fully match the called genes, so a read error is possible. This rearrangement joins TRBV6-1 to TRBJ1-2; no clear D. The germline CDR1 and CDR2 sequences are MNHNS and SASEGT. This CDR3 comprises 14 residues. The CDR3 here is CASSEFGGSYAYTF. The CDR3 DNA is TGTGCCAGCAGTGAATTTGGCGGTAGTTATGCCTACACCTTC.

The rearrangement uses TRBV19 and TRBJ2-7; D gene unclear. Germline V gene lookup returns CDR1 LNHDA and CDR2 SQIVND (reference sequence). Trimming pared 3 bases from V and 3 bases from J, leaving 12 bases between. The CDR3 covers 14 residues. CDR3 nucleotides: TGTGCCAGTAGTATCGCCGGTTCCCTCTACGAGCAGTACTTC. Translation gives CASSIAGSLYEQYF. Full variable domain (outside the CDR3, taken from reference TRBV19 and TRBJ2-7): DGGITQSPKYLFRKEGQNVTLSCEQNLNHDAMYWYRQDPGQGLRLIYYSQIVNDFQKGDIAEGYSVSREKKESFPLTVTSAQKNPTAFYLCASSIAGSLYEQYFGPGTRLTVT.

This clone was recorded once. The V call is TRBV5-1, the J call TRBJ2-7; a weak D match, TRBD1 (5 bases). The germline V gene has CDR1 SGHRS and CDR2 YFSETQ. This CDR3 has 16 residues. V was trimmed by 6 bases and J by 6 bases, leaving 25 bases between them. CDR3 sequence: CASTLTLVGQGGEQYF. CDR3 in DNA: TGCGCCAGCACCCTAACCCTCGTGGGGCAAGGTGGCGAGCAGTACTTC.

The chain combines TRBV28 with TRBJ1-2; 8 nucleotides agree with TRBD1. V was clipped by 8 bases and J by 5 bases; unmatched bases: 10. This CDR3 has 14 residues. Germline V CDR1 and CDR2: MDHEN, SYDVKM. CDR3 protein: CASRYTGGGYGYTF. Here the CDR3 DNA reads TGTGCCAGCCGATATACAGGGGGTGGGTATGGCTACACCTTC.